The entry that follows covers one T cell receptor (beta chain) sequence. As yet, its antigen is unknown. A read error is possible here, since a much larger clone lies one base away. V lost 10 bases to trimming and J lost 5 bases; unmatched junction nucleotides: 17. Per germline, CDR1 SNHLY and CDR2 FYNNEI. The CDR3 contains 15 residues. The TCR beta CDR3 regions underwent amplification from RNA transcripts. A first-round RT-PCR used HTBI primers, followed by a second-round multiplex PCR. One entry per CDR3 protein results from TCRdb running MiXCR on the multiplex PCR reads. The sample shows over a million distinct CDR3 sequences, less than 45% of them seen only once. The data belong to a study of Graves' ophthalmopathy and Graves' hyperthyroidism. Among the hyperthyroidism patients, all were newly diagnosed, aged 18 to 65, with under 2 months' duration. Other autoimmune disease, uncontrolled infection, pregnancy and lactation led to exclusion.

Findings and limits, study-wide: From stable hyperthyroidism, ophthalmopathy was separated by a 13-signature model with 87.88% sensitivity and less than 83% specificity. Ophthalmopathy progression was predicted by the model at 70.59% sensitivity and about 74% specificity.

The TCR was taken from an adult man with Graves' hyperthyroidism. Sample: peripheral blood or thyroid tissue (not recorded which). The chain links TRBV2 to TRBJ2-7; 7 nucleotides line up with TRBD1. The CDR3 region is CANRPEQGYRDEQYF. The CDR3 bases are TGTGCCAACAGGCCCGAACAGGGGTATAGGGACGAGCAGTACTTC. Together with reference TRBV2 and TRBJ2-7, the CDR3 gives the full variable domain: EPEVTQTPSHQVTQMGQEVILRCVPISNHLYFYWYRQILGQKVEFLVSFYNNEISEKSEIFDDQFSVERPDGSNFTLKIRSTKLEDSAMYFCANRPEQGYRDEQYFGPGTRLTVT.